This T cell receptor beta chain comes out of a study of CD8 T cells in Susac syndrome. Overall study findings and caveats: The study's TCR sequencing and HLA analysis drew on a certain number of individuals. That number was acknowledged as relatively small.

Random hexamers were used to reverse transcribe 0.5 to 1 ug of RNA. TCR beta CDR3 was amplified by immunoSEQ covering 54 Vbeta and 13 Jbeta. TCRdb independently ran MiXCR on the immunoSEQ multiplex PCR reads; one entry per CDR3 protein. The table records more than 75,000 distinct CDR3 sequences, 90% to 95% of them present only once. TCR beta sequences were obtained from blood CD8+ and CD4+ T cells. The controls, all healthy donors, were matched for age and sex. As to this clonotype: Its specificity is unknown.

This clonotype originated in a human donor in good health. The sequenced sample consisted of CD8+ T cells from PBMCs.

The CDR3 DNA is TGTGCCAGCAGTCCACGAACAGGGGCCTACGAGCAGTACTTC. Translation: CASSPRTGAYEQYF. This chain uses TRBV27 with TRBJ2-7; 7 nucleotides align to TRBD1. Germline CDR1 reads MNHEY; CDR2 reads SMNVEV (reference sequence). This CDR3 has 14 residues. V lost 5 bases, J lost 2 bases, and 6 bases stayed unmatched.